The T cell receptor beta chain under discussion was sequenced for a study of patients and donors after allogeneic stem cell transplantation. TCRdb re-called the RT-PCR reads through MiXCR, storing one row per CDR3 protein. The sample carries around 200,000 distinct CDR3 sequences, about 38% recorded once. Trimming stripped 5 bases from V and 0 bases from J, with 7 bases between. CDR3 size: 14 residues. Germline V CDR1 and CDR2: SGHTA, FQGNSA. The sequenced sample consisted of blood, either unsorted or a sorted T cell fraction (not recorded which). This TCR was sampled from a human donor who was either an allogeneic HSCT recipient or a stem cell or donor lymphocyte infusion donor (not recorded which). It is not recorded whose cells these are; they may come from a transplant donor. This rearrangement joins TRBV7-2 to TRBJ2-2; no definite D call. The CDR3 spells CASSLAPNTGELFF. The CDR3 DNA follows: TGTGCCAGCAGCCTGGCACCGAACACCGGGGAGCTGTTTTTT.